Listed here is a single TCR beta chain. Its target antigen remains unknown. No base quality values were provided; no much bigger clone lies one nucleotide off. The data belong to a study of response to subunit inactivated influenza vaccine (dated by TCRdb to the late 2010s). Regarding the research as a whole: Deep quantitative profiling of the T cell receptor repertoire was used in the study to follow responses to a trivalent subunit inactivated influenza vaccine. What the work shows at the level of the full study, not this receptor alone: The authors suggested that each seasonal influenza vaccination may recruit only a limited number of new T cells.

Libraries were prepared through RT-PCR. Sequencing was performed on an Illumina HiSeq 2500. Through fastp at Q25 and MiXCR, TCRdb rebuilt clones from the public reads, retaining in-frame beta chains. Every CDR3 protein is listed once, alongside the most common genes and DNA of its rows. The sample has 700,000 to 900,000 distinct CDR3 sequences on record, 20% to 25% of them singletons. The ten largest clones capture approximately 10% of the sample. The sample consisted of PBMCs from blood, taken around 5 days after vaccination. The receptor was derived from a middle-aged man who received an inactivated influenza vaccine. Donor details come from another sample of the same person, matched by shared clones.

The DNA is TGCGCCAGCACCCAACAAGCGAACACCGGGGAGCTGTTTTTT. It codes for CASTQQANTGELFF. The V and J genes are TRBV5-1 and TRBJ2-2, with the D segment identity uncertain. For CDR1 and CDR2, the germline V gene lists SGHRS and YFSETQ. Counted from cysteine to phenylalanine, this CDR3 has 14 amino acids. This entry keeps only the CDR3 DNA: 42 bases, framed from base 1. V was cut back by 6 bases and J by 0 bases, leaving a gap of 9 bases between them.